This is a list of T cell receptor beta chains from one sample in a study of patients and donors after allogeneic stem cell transplantation. Using its own MiXCR run on the RT-PCR reads, TCRdb lists one record per CDR3 protein. There are approximately 140,000 distinct CDR3 sequences in the sample; about a third occur only once, and around 50% lies in the top ten. The specimen sequenced was blood, either unsorted or a sorted T cell fraction (not recorded which). Source of these receptors: a human donor who was either an allogeneic HSCT recipient or a stem cell or donor lymphocyte infusion donor (not recorded which). It is not recorded whose cells these are; they may come from a transplant donor. CDR3s include the opening cysteine and the closing phenylalanine or tryptophan. Fields, in order: D gene, J gene, clone size, V gene, CDR3 protein, CDR3 DNA. D genes are given only for firm matches. Expanded clones get a size class; other rows say once, few or many, or leave the size out.

TRBD2	TRBJ2-1	-	TRBV7-2	CASSLPSRGSSYNEQFF	TGTGCCAGCAGCTTACCCTCCCGCGGGAGCTCCTACAATGAGCAGTTCTTC
-	TRBJ1-1	few	TRBV12-3/TRBV12-4	CASSPGRSEAFF	TGTGCCAGCAGTCCGGGGCGGAGCGAAGCTTTCTTT
-	TRBJ2-1	-	TRBV9	CASSTRRNEQFF	TGTGCCAGCAGCACGAGACGCAATGAGCAGTTCTTC
-	TRBJ1-2	-	TRBV7-2	CASSLGWRGNRAQPGNGYTF	TGTGCCAGCAGCTTAGGATGGAGGGGGAACAGGGCCCAGCCCGGAAATGGCTACACCTTC
-	TRBJ1-2	-	TRBV7-2	CASSLTGGYGYTF	TGTGCCAGCAGCCTGACTGGGGGCTATGGCTACACCTTC
-	TRBJ2-7	-	TRBV6-5	CASSYGAFSYEQYF	TGTGCCAGCAGTTACGGGGCCTTCTCCTACGAGCAGTACTTC
-	TRBJ1-5	-	TRBV5-6	CASSLGFGSNQPQHF	TGTGCCAGCAGCTTGGGTTTTGGTAGCAATCAGCCCCAGCATTTT
-	TRBJ1-1	-	TRBV20-1	CSARGGSEAFF	TGCAGTGCGAGGGGTGGGTCTGAAGCTTTCTTT
-	TRBJ1-1	-	TRBV7-9	CASSLVGSHDSEAFF	TGTGCCAGCAGCTTAGTCGGATCGCATGACTCTGAAGCTTTCTTT
TRBD1	TRBJ2-1	-	TRBV12-3/TRBV12-4	CASSLALRWDRLYNEQFF	TGTGCCAGCAGTTTGGCCCTCCGGTGGGACAGGCTATACAATGAGCAGTTCTTC
TRBD1	TRBJ2-5	-	TRBV6-6	CASSYWDRGETQYF	TGTGCCAGCAGTTACTGGGACAGGGGAGAGACCCAGTACTTC
-	TRBJ1-6	-	TRBV15	CATRRASYNSPLHF	TGTGCCACCAGGAGGGCCTCCTATAATTCACCCCTCCACTTT
-	TRBJ1-1	-	TRBV3-1	CASSQEEGQEAFF	TGTGCCAGCAGCCAAGAAGAGGGGCAAGAAGCTTTCTTT
-	TRBJ2-7	-	TRBV20-1	CSARARKMRVEQYF	TGCAGTGCTAGAGCCCGCAAGATGCGGGTCGAGCAGTACTTC
-	TRBJ1-2	-	TRBV27	CASSFTEGYGYTF	TGTGCCAGCAGTTTCACAGAGGGCTATGGCTACACCTTC
TRBD1	TRBJ2-1	few	TRBV7-2	CASSSRQGAEEQFF	TGTGCCAGCAGCTCTCGACAGGGGGCGGAGGAGCAGTTCTTC
-	TRBJ1-1	few	TRBV28	CASSPFLTNTEAFF	TGTGCCAGCAGTCCCTTCCTGACGAACACTGAAGCTTTCTTT
-	TRBJ1-2	few	TRBV7-2	CASSLGGGIYGYTF	TGTGCCAGCAGCCTCGGGGGCGGGATCTATGGCTACACCTTC
-	TRBJ2-5	-	TRBV5-1	CASSLGSGWETQYF	TGCGCCAGCAGCTTGGGAAGCGGCTGGGAGACCCAGTACTTC
TRBD1	TRBJ1-5	-	TRBV12-3/TRBV12-4	CASSLAGQVSGNQPQHF	TGTGCCAGCAGTTTAGCGGGACAGGTTAGCGGCAATCAGCCCCAGCATTTT
-	TRBJ1-5	-	TRBV12-3/TRBV12-4	CASSPRQASSEPQHF	TGTGCCAGCAGTCCCCGGCAGGCCTCTAGTGAGCCCCAGCATTTT
-	TRBJ1-5	many	TRBV28	CASSGSGSNQPQHF	TGTGCCAGCAGCGGGTCAGGGAGCAATCAGCCCCAGCATTTT
-	TRBJ2-2	-	TRBV6-5	CASSYSRGRGSGELFF	TGTGCCAGCAGTTACAGCCGGGGCCGGGGATCCGGGGAGCTGTTTTTT
-	TRBJ1-4	few	TRBV9	CASSRGGLNEKLFF	TGTGCCAGCAGCCGGGGAGGGCTGAATGAAAAACTGTTTTTT
-	TRBJ1-5	few	TRBV12-3/TRBV12-4	CASVEGINQPQHF	TGTGCCAGCGTCGAGGGGATTAATCAGCCCCAGCATTTT
-	TRBJ1-5	-	TRBV3-1	CASSHRNSNQPQHF	TGTGCCAGCAGCCATAGGAATAGCAATCAGCCCCAGCATTTT
TRBD1	TRBJ1-2	-	TRBV20-1	CSASTGNGYTF	TGCAGTGCCTCGACAGGGAATGGCTACACCTTC
-	TRBJ1-6	-	TRBV25-1	CASRPSPGHLHF	TGTGCCAGCAGGCCCTCCCCAGGGCACCTCCACTTT
-	TRBJ1-2	few	TRBV5-1	CASSLGFTGPEGYTF	TGCGCCAGCAGCTTGGGCTTCACAGGGCCGGAAGGCTACACCTTC
-	TRBJ1-5	-	TRBV3-1	CASSQEMSNQPQHF	TGTGCCAGCAGCCAAGAGATGAGCAATCAGCCCCAGCATTTT
-	TRBJ1-1	-	TRBV12-3/TRBV12-4	CASSFGGGLPEAFF	TGTGCCAGCAGTTTTGGGGGAGGATTGCCTGAAGCTTTCTTT
-	TRBJ2-2	-	TRBV6-6	CAGAGNTGELFF	TGTGCAGGGGCGGGAAACACCGGGGAGCTGTTTTTT
-	TRBJ1-2	-	TRBV6-2/TRBV6-3	CASSYWRDGNYGYTF	TGTGCCAGCAGTTACTGGCGGGACGGGAACTATGGCTACACCTTC
-	TRBJ1-4	-	TRBV29-1	CSVEDRGFEKLFF	TGCAGCGTTGAAGATCGGGGGTTCGAAAAACTGTTTTTT
TRBD1	TRBJ1-1	few	TRBV10-3	CAISADRKDTEAFF	TGTGCCATCAGCGCGGACAGGAAAGACACTGAAGCTTTCTTT
-	TRBJ1-2	-	TRBV20-1	CSASGLRYGYTF	TGCAGTGCCTCCGGGCTGCGCTATGGCTACACCTTC
-	TRBJ2-3	few	TRBV9	CASSPVEVPTSTQYF	TGTGCCAGCAGCCCCGTGGAGGTCCCAACCAGTACGCAGTATTTT
-	TRBJ1-1	-	TRBV15	CATREGLNTEAFF	TGTGCCACCAGGGAAGGACTGAACACTGAAGCTTTCTTT
TRBD2	TRBJ2-3	-	TRBV6-4	CASSEVAGGQTQYF	TGTGCCAGCAGTGAAGTAGCGGGGGGCCAAACGCAGTATTTT
-	TRBJ1-1	few	TRBV18	CASSLGGAPMNTEAFF	TGTGCCAGCTCCCTGGGGGGGGCTCCCATGAACACTGAAGCTTTCTTT
-	TRBJ2-1	-	TRBV3-1	CASSLRAVYNEQFF	TGTGCCAGCAGCCTCAGAGCTGTGTACAATGAGCAGTTCTTC
-	TRBJ2-1	-	TRBV20-1	CSAPFTGNFANEQFF	TGCAGTGCGCCTTTTACAGGGAATTTCGCCAATGAGCAGTTCTTC
TRBD2	TRBJ2-1	-	TRBV12-3/TRBV12-4	CASSRTSHNNEQFF	TGTGCCAGCAGCCGGACTAGCCATAACAATGAGCAGTTCTTC
-	TRBJ2-5	-	TRBV9	CASSPPEPRETQYF	TGTGCCAGCAGCCCCCCAGAGCCAAGGGAGACCCAGTACTTC
-	TRBJ1-5	many	TRBV10-3	CAISGDSAQPQHF	TGTGCCATCAGTGGTGACAGTGCTCAGCCCCAGCATTTT
-	TRBJ2-3	-	TRBV20-1	CSAINREPTDTQYF	TGCAGTGCTATCAACAGGGAACCCACAGATACGCAGTATTTT
-	TRBJ1-6	few	TRBV12-3/TRBV12-4	CASGPWGSPLHF	TGTGCCAGCGGCCCCTGGGGTTCACCCCTCCACTTT